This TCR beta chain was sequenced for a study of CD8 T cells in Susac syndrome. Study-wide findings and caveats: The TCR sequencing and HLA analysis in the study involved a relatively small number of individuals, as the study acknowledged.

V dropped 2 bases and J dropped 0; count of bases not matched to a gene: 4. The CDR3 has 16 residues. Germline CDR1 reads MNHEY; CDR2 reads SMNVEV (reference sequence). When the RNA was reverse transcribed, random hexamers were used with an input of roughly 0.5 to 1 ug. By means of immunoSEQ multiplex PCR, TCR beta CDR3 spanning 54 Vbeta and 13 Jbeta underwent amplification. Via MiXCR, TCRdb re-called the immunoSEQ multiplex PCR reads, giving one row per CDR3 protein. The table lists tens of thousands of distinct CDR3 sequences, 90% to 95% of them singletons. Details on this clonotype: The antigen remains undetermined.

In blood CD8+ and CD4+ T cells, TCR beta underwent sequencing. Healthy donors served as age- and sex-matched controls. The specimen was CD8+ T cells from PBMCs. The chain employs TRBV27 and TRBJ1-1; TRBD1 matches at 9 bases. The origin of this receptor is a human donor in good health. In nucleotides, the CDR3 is TGTGCCAGCAGTTTACGTACAGGGGGCATGAACACTGAAGCTTTCTTT. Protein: CASSLRTGGMNTEAFF.